This paragraph covers one TCR beta chain sequence. Its target is not known. It was 5'RACE with constant-segment primers that produced the TCR alpha and TCR beta cDNA libraries, which carried sample barcodes and UMIs. Each CDR3 protein is one row after TCRdb ran MiXCR on the 5' RACE reads. The table shows under 300,000 distinct CDR3 sequences, with less than 20% occurring only once. V dropped 4 bases and J dropped 12; count of bases not matched to a gene: 13. From germline, CDR1 is SGHDN and CDR2 FVKESK. The CDR3 is made up of 15 amino acids. The sample is drawn from a study of T-cell memory formation after mild COVID-19. Study overall: TCR clustering was largely donor specific. Study-level results: The study detected some responding clones in pre-infection memory, suggesting cross-reactive memory joined.

Sequencing was done on a sample of PBMCs or a T cell subset sorted from them (not recorded which). The clonotype was recovered from a man aged 18 to 29 who had mild COVID-19 (a few samples of this study predate the infection). Cell type and time point are not known. The chain carries TRBV14 and TRBJ2-1; 9 bases agree with TRBD2. CDR3 sequence reads: CASSLNPNLAGWQFF. For the CDR3, the DNA is TGTGCCAGCAGCCTCAATCCGAATCTAGCGGGGTGGCAGTTCTTC.